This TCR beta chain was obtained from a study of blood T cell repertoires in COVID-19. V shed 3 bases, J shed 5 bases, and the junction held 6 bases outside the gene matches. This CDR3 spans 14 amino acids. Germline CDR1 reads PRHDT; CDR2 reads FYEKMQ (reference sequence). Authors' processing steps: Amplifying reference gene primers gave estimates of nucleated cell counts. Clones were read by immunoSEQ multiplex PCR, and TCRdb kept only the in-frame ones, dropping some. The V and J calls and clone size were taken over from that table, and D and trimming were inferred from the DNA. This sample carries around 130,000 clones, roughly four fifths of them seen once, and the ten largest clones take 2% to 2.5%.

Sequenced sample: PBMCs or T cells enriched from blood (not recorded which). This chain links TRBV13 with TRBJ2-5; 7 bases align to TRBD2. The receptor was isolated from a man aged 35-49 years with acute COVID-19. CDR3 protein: CASSLFGGRETQYF. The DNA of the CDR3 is TGTGCCAGCAGCTTGTTCGGGGGGAGGGAGACCCAGTACTTC.